A selection of T cell receptor beta chains follows, all from one sample in a study of shared clonotypes between healthy human individuals. Profiling relied on immunoSEQ multiplex PCR, and the TCRdb table lists in-frame clones only, not all of them. The top ten clones hold about 1.1% of a sample with 2 million or so clones, less than 95% of them seen once. The sample taken for sequencing was naive CD8+ T cells sorted from blood. All receptors derive from a man younger than 30 in good health. Both conserved end residues are part of each CDR3. The order of the fields is J gene, clone size, D gene, V gene, CDR3 protein, CDR3 DNA. A D gene is named only where the DNA matches it firmly. Clone sizes are given selectively: once, few, many, or a class where the clone is expanded.

J: TRBJ2-7
size: once
D: TRBD2
V: TRBV6-1
CDR3: CASSDPRGGLYEQYF
DNA: TGTGCCAGCAGTGACCCACGGGGGGGACTCTACGAGCAGTACTTC

J: TRBJ2-1
size: NA
D: TRBD1
V: TRBV11-2
CDR3: CASRGTGQGFGNEQFF
DNA: TGTGCCAGCAGGGGAACGGGACAGGGGTTTGGGAATGAGCAGTTCTTC

J: TRBJ1-1
size: NA
D: NA
V: TRBV6-1
CDR3: CASSEPQGPYTEAFF
DNA: TGTGCCAGCAGTGAGCCACAGGGTCCCTACACTGAAGCTTTCTTT

J: TRBJ2-7
size: NA
D: NA
V: TRBV6-1
CDR3: CASKRTASSYEQYF
DNA: TGTGCCAGCAAGAGGACAGCGAGCTCCTACGAGCAGTACTTC

J: TRBJ2-7
size: NA
D: NA
V: TRBV28
CDR3: CASSLAGSSYEQYF
DNA: TGTGCCAGCAGTTTGGCTGGTAGCTCCTACGAGCAGTACTTC

J: TRBJ2-7
size: NA
D: NA
V: TRBV4-3
CDR3: CASSQERTSYEQYF
DNA: TGCGCCAGCAGCCAAGAACGAACCTCCTACGAGCAGTACTTC

J: TRBJ2-1
size: once
D: NA
V: TRBV29-1
CDR3: CSVWVDLDNEQFF
DNA: TGCAGCGTGTGGGTGGACTTGGACAATGAGCAGTTCTTC

J: TRBJ1-4
size: NA
D: NA
V: TRBV4-1
CDR3: CASSQAGGPLGVGNEKLFF
DNA: TGCGCCAGCAGCCAAGCAGGAGGTCCTCTGGGTGTGGGGAATGAAAAACTGTTTTTT

J: TRBJ2-7
size: once
D: TRBD2
V: TRBV5-6
CDR3: CASSSGGWDEQYF
DNA: TGTGCCAGCAGCTCGGGAGGTTGGGACGAGCAGTACTTC

J: TRBJ2-7
size: NA
D: TRBD2
V: TRBV29-1
CDR3: CSVTYGTSGRFSSYEQYF
DNA: TGCAGCGTTACTTATGGGACTAGCGGGCGTTTTAGCTCCTACGAGCAGTACTTC

J: TRBJ2-7
size: NA
D: NA
V: TRBV2
CDR3: CASSVDSQFQSYEQYF
DNA: TGTGCCAGCAGTGTGGACAGTCAGTTTCAGTCCTACGAGCAGTACTTC

J: TRBJ2-7
size: NA
D: TRBD2
V: TRBV10-3
CDR3: CAISDGASGGLEQYF
DNA: TGTGCCATCAGTGATGGGGCTAGCGGGGGCCTAGAGCAGTACTTC

J: TRBJ2-1
size: NA
D: TRBD2
V: TRBV4-1
CDR3: CASSSGTSGVYEQFF
DNA: TGCGCCAGCAGTTCCGGGACTAGCGGGGTCTATGAGCAGTTCTTC

J: TRBJ2-5
size: NA
D: TRBD1
V: TRBV4-3
CDR3: CASSQEGRGPGAETQYF
DNA: TGCGCCAGCAGCCAAGAGGGCAGGGGGCCGGGGGCAGAGACCCAGTACTTC

J: TRBJ1-3
size: NA
D: NA
V: TRBV9
CDR3: CASSVEGGVGNTIYF
DNA: TGTGCCAGCAGCGTAGAAGGAGGCGTTGGAAACACCATATATTTT

J: TRBJ1-4
size: NA
D: NA
V: TRBV4-3
CDR3: CASSQDRFLGQRNEKLFF
DNA: TGCGCCAGCAGCCAAGATAGGTTTTTAGGACAGAGAAATGAAAAACTGTTTTTT

J: TRBJ2-7
size: NA
D: NA
V: TRBV2
CDR3: CASTVTTASYEQYF
DNA: TGTGCCAGCACGGTTACGACAGCTTCCTACGAGCAGTACTTC

J: TRBJ1-1
size: once
D: NA
V: TRBV6-6
CDR3: CASSYSEFEAFF
DNA: TGTGCCAGCAGTTACTCGGAGTTTGAAGCTTTCTTT

J: TRBJ2-5
size: NA
D: TRBD1
V: TRBV4-1
CDR3: CASSQQGAFETQYF
DNA: TGCGCCAGCAGCCAACAGGGGGCGTTTGAGACCCAGTACTTC

J: TRBJ2-1
size: once
D: TRBD2
V: TRBV4-1
CDR3: CASSQGLAGVYNEQFF
DNA: TGCGCCAGCAGCCAAGGCCTAGCGGGGGTCTACAATGAGCAGTTCTTC

J: TRBJ2-5
size: once
D: NA
V: TRBV9
CDR3: CASSVAGQQETQYF
DNA: TGTGCCAGCAGCGTAGCCGGACAGCAAGAGACCCAGTACTTC

J: TRBJ1-2
size: NA
D: NA
V: TRBV7-9
CDR3: CASSLVGEANYGYTF
DNA: TGTGCCAGCAGCTTAGTGGGGGAAGCTAACTATGGCTACACCTTC

J: TRBJ1-2
size: once
D: TRBD1
V: TRBV28
CDR3: CASSLATGDFNYGYTF
DNA: TGTGCCAGCAGTTTGGCGACAGGGGACTTTAACTATGGCTACACCTTC

J: TRBJ2-1
size: NA
D: TRBD2
V: TRBV14
CDR3: CASNPAGGYNEQFF
DNA: TGTGCCAGCAACCCTGCGGGGGGCTATAATGAGCAGTTCTTC

J: TRBJ2-3
size: NA
D: NA
V: TRBV27
CDR3: CATRRVGPTDTQYF
DNA: TGTGCCACCCGACGCGTCGGGCCCACAGATACGCAGTATTTT

J: TRBJ2-5
size: NA
D: TRBD2
V: TRBV27
CDR3: CASSWVAGGQETQYF
DNA: TGTGCCAGCAGTTGGGTAGCGGGGGGGCAAGAGACCCAGTACTTC

J: TRBJ1-1
size: NA
D: NA
V: TRBV2
CDR3: CASSPEWTEAFF
DNA: TGTGCCAGCAGCCCGGAATGGACTGAAGCTTTCTTT

J: TRBJ2-1
size: NA
D: TRBD2
V: TRBV4-2
CDR3: CASSPWGSGGVHNEQFF
DNA: TGTGCCAGCAGCCCCTGGGGTAGCGGGGGGGTCCACAATGAGCAGTTCTTC

J: TRBJ2-1
size: NA
D: TRBD1
V: TRBV19
CDR3: CASMSGTGLNNEQFF
DNA: TGTGCCAGTATGTCCGGGACAGGATTAAACAATGAGCAGTTCTTC

J: TRBJ1-4
size: NA
D: NA
V: TRBV7-9
CDR3: CASSDGSESSNEKLFF
DNA: TGTGCCAGCAGCGACGGTTCAGAATCTAGTAATGAAAAACTGTTTTTT

J: TRBJ1-3
size: NA
D: NA
V: TRBV4-3
CDR3: CASSQDLASEGSGNTIYF
DNA: TGCGCCAGCAGCCAAGACCTAGCAAGTGAGGGTTCTGGAAACACCATATATTTT

J: TRBJ2-5
size: NA
D: TRBD1
V: TRBV29-1
CDR3: CSAHDRGGETQYF
DNA: TGCAGCGCCCATGACAGGGGAGGCGAGACCCAGTACTTC

J: TRBJ2-3
size: NA
D: TRBD2
V: TRBV5-4
CDR3: CASSPSGGPDTQYF
DNA: TGTGCCAGCAGCCCTAGCGGGGGGCCAGATACGCAGTATTTT

J: TRBJ2-7
size: NA
D: TRBD1
V: TRBV5-1
CDR3: CASSLDRGFDEQYF
DNA: TGCGCCAGCAGCTTGGACAGGGGGTTCGACGAGCAGTACTTC

J: TRBJ2-2
size: NA
D: TRBD2
V: TRBV6-5
CDR3: CASSRLAGGTGELFF
DNA: TGTGCCAGCAGTCGACTAGCGGGAGGGACCGGGGAGCTGTTTTTT

J: TRBJ2-7
size: NA
D: TRBD1
V: TRBV14
CDR3: CASSQGRGGLYEQYF
DNA: TGTGCCAGCAGCCAAGGGAGAGGGGGCTTATACGAGCAGTACTTC

J: TRBJ1-2
size: NA
D: NA
V: TRBV7-9
CDR3: CASSLVVGLRDGYTF
DNA: TGTGCCAGCAGCTTAGTCGTCGGATTAAGGGATGGCTACACCTTC

J: TRBJ2-7
size: NA
D: NA
V: TRBV5-6
CDR3: CASSSGLMTYEQYF
DNA: TGTGCCAGCAGCTCGGGACTGATGACCTACGAGCAGTACTTC

J: TRBJ2-3
size: once
D: NA
V: TRBV30
CDR3: CALEAGEGVVNTDTQYF
DNA: TGTGCCCTGGAAGCCGGGGAGGGGGTCGTCAACACAGATACGCAGTATTTT

J: TRBJ2-7
size: NA
D: NA
V: TRBV4-3
CDR3: CASSQDVSGSYEQYF
DNA: TGCGCCAGCAGCCAAGATGTCTCAGGCTCCTACGAGCAGTACTTC

J: TRBJ2-7
size: NA
D: TRBD2
V: TRBV12-5
CDR3: CASAPRGIGRAENEQYF
DNA: TGTGCTAGTGCCCCCCGGGGGATCGGGAGGGCCGAGAACGAGCAGTACTTC

J: TRBJ1-1
size: NA
D: TRBD1
V: TRBV19
CDR3: CASRTGGTNTETFF
DNA: TGTGCCAGTAGGACAGGGGGCACGAACACTGAAACTTTCTTT

J: TRBJ2-7
size: NA
D: TRBD2
V: TRBV4-3
CDR3: CASSQDTASGESNEQYF
DNA: TGCGCCAGCAGCCAAGATACCGCTAGCGGGGAGAGTAACGAGCAGTACTTC

J: TRBJ1-2
size: NA
D: NA
V: TRBV5-1
CDR3: CASSPEFGRENYGYTF
DNA: TGCGCCAGCAGCCCCGAATTCGGGAGGGAGAACTATGGCTACACCTTC

J: TRBJ2-5
size: NA
D: NA
V: TRBV13
CDR3: CASSPGRQETQYF
DNA: TGTGCCAGCAGCCCAGGACGTCAAGAGACCCAGTACTTC

J: TRBJ2-4
size: NA
D: NA
V: TRBV7-9
CDR3: CASSLEGEDIQYF
DNA: TGTGCCAGCAGCTTGGAGGGGGAGGACATTCAGTACTTC

J: TRBJ2-7
size: NA
D: TRBD2
V: TRBV29-1
CDR3: CSVVIAGGYEQYF
DNA: TGCAGCGTGGTTATAGCGGGGGGCTACGAGCAGTACTTC

J: TRBJ1-1
size: once
D: NA
V: TRBV5-1
CDR3: CASSLRLGATEAFF
DNA: TGCGCCAGCAGCCTGCGACTAGGGGCCACTGAAGCTTTCTTT

J: TRBJ1-1
size: NA
D: NA
V: TRBV5-1
CDR3: CASSPSTDTEAFF
DNA: TGCGCCAGCAGCCCCTCAACAGACACTGAAGCTTTCTTT

J: TRBJ1-2
size: NA
D: NA
V: TRBV6-6
CDR3: CASSYSPGDYGYTF
DNA: TGTGCCAGCAGTTACTCCCCAGGGGACTATGGCTACACCTTC

J: TRBJ2-7
size: NA
D: NA
V: TRBV2
CDR3: CASEGEGRRRPYEQYF
DNA: TGTGCCAGCGAGGGGGAGGGGAGGAGGCGGCCCTACGAGCAGTACTTC